This TCR beta chain stems from a study of blood T cells in healthy people across ages. PCR was performed a second time for about 7 to 11 cycles using a sample-barcoded 5' primer and a J-beta primer mix. TCRdb called the 5' RACE reads again in MiXCR, with one record for every CDR3 protein. The sample includes 1 million or so distinct CDR3 sequences, around 43% of them seen just once. This clonotype has only a few counts. The sequenced sample consisted of blood. The source of this sequence is a woman in her sixties or seventies in good health.

CDR3 in DNA: TGTGCCATCCTGGGACAGGGGGCAGGGGACTATGGCTACACCTTC. It is translated as CAILGQGAGDYGYTF. The chain is built from TRBV6-6 and TRBJ1-2; TRBD1 aligns across 12 bases. CDR1 is MNHNY, CDR2 SVGAGI, per germline (reference sequence). With V trimmed by 10 bases and J by 3 bases, 9 bases remained unmatched. The CDR3 extends over 15 amino acids.